This T cell receptor (beta chain) originates from a study of cytomegalovirus exposure and HLA in healthy donors. Regarding this clone: Its specificity is not known.

The germline gives CDR1 GTSNPN, CDR2 SVGIG (reference sequence). Deletions cut 0 bases from V and 4 bases from J, with 6 bases between. The CDR3 is 12 residues long. General study points: Three chains linked to CMV were shown in vitro to be specific for CMV antigens. Donors belonging to an Asian-associated ancestry cluster reportedly showed fewer N-insertions in productive TCRs than the approximately 670-donor mean, according to what a later analysis found.

With 60 Vbeta and 13 Jbeta primers, the PCR was carried out. The method was immunoSEQ multiplex PCR; TCRdb's version includes in-frame clones alone and lacks a portion of them. The sample carries approximately 130,000 clones, more than 70% recorded once. The origin of this receptor is a woman in her 30s in good health and CMV-seropositive. The source material was PBMCs. The rearrangement joins TRBV30 to TRBJ1-1; D is undetermined. The CDR3 nucleotides are TGTGCCTGGAGTGTAACAGCCACTGAAGCTTTCTTT. It is translated as CAWSVTATEAFF.